A selection of T cell receptor beta chains follows, all from one sample in a study of tumor-infiltrating lymphocytes in primary liver carcinoma. TCRdb fed the multiplex PCR reads into MiXCR, producing one record per CDR3 protein. There are some 190,000 distinct CDR3 sequences in the sample; roughly 60% occur only once, and approximately 67% lies in the top ten. The sequenced sample was peripheral blood. The receptors come from a man between 35 and 55 years old with primary liver carcinoma and hepatitis B virus infection. CDR3s include the opening cysteine and the closing phenylalanine or tryptophan. The D gene is left open where the match is weak. Size is stated for part of the rows, as once, few or many counts, or as a class when the clone is expanded.

V gene	clone size	J gene	D gene	CDR3 protein	CDR3 DNA
TRBV6-6	-	TRBJ2-1	-	CASRHGANEQFF	TGTGCCAGCAGGCACGGGGCTAACGAGCAGTTCTTC
TRBV11-1	-	TRBJ2-7	-	CASISEGEEQYF	TGTGCCAGCATCTCGGAGGGCGAGGAGCAGTACTTC
TRBV11-2	-	TRBJ1-5	TRBD1	CTSRRTGDGNQPQHF	TGTACCAGCAGGAGGACAGGGGATGGCAATCAGCCCCAGCATTTT
TRBV12-3/TRBV12-4	-	TRBJ2-1	TRBD2	CASRPSGTSGSLNEQFF	TGTGCCAGCAGACCTTCCGGGACTAGCGGGAGTTTGAATGAGCAGTTCTTC
TRBV12-3/TRBV12-4	-	TRBJ2-5	TRBD1	CASRRGQGAAETQYF	TGTGCCAGCAGACGGGGACAGGGGGCGGCTGAGACCCAGTACTTC
TRBV10-2	few	TRBJ1-3	-	CASSERHDAKTGNTIYF	TGCGCCAGCAGTGAGAGGCACGATGCCAAGACTGGAAACACCATATATTTT
TRBV5-5	-	TRBJ1-2	-	CVSSLEGGDYGYTF	TGTGTCAGCAGCTTGGAGGGGGGAGACTATGGCTACACCTTC
TRBV4-1	-	TRBJ2-1	TRBD2	CASSQEGGRYNEQFF	TGCGCCAGCAGCCAAGAGGGCGGGAGGTACAATGAGCAGTTCTTC
TRBV29-1	-	TRBJ2-5	TRBD1	CNVDPGTGEETQYF	TGCAACGTAGACCCCGGGACAGGGGAAGAGACCCAGTACTTC
TRBV29-1	few	TRBJ2-7	-	CSVEDGDTERYEQYF	TGCAGCGTTGAGGATGGGGACACGGAAAGATACGAGCAGTACTTC
TRBV5-1	-	TRBJ2-2	TRBD2	CASSLETSGNTGELFF	TGCGCCAGCAGCTTGGAAACTAGCGGGAACACCGGGGAGCTGTTTTTT
TRBV11-3	-	TRBJ2-1	-	CAGSRTDYNEQFF	TGTGCCGGCAGCCGTACGGATTACAATGAGCAGTTCTTC
TRBV29-1	many	TRBJ1-1	TRBD1	CSGWTGLGTEAFF	TGCAGCGGCTGGACAGGGTTGGGTACTGAAGCTTTCTTT
TRBV4-1	-	TRBJ1-5	-	CASSQGGSGEYSNQPQHF	TGCGCCAGCAGCCAAGGGGGATCGGGAGAGTATAGCAATCAGCCCCAGCATTTT
TRBV5-4	few	TRBJ2-5	TRBD2	CASSMGLAVQETQYF	TGTGCCAGCAGCATGGGACTAGCGGTCCAAGAGACCCAGTACTTC
TRBV6-1	-	TRBJ2-1	-	CASIETGYDEQFF	TGTGCCAGCATTGAGACAGGTTACGATGAGCAGTTCTTC
TRBV6-5	-	TRBJ2-7	-	CASGAPDYAQYF	TGTGCCAGCGGAGCACCGGACTACGCGCAGTACTTC
TRBV6-7	-	TRBJ2-7	TRBD1	CASSRDREEPCEQYF	TGTGCTAGCAGCCGAGACAGGGAAGAACCTTGCGAGCAGTACTTC
TRBV11-3	many	TRBJ2-2	-	CASSHRVDGELFF	TGTGCCAGCAGCCACAGGGTTGACGGGGAGCTGTTTTTT
TRBV24-1	-	TRBJ1-4	-	CATSSRWDANEKLFF	TGTGCCACCAGTAGCCGCTGGGACGCTAATGAAAAACTGTTTTTT
TRBV29-1	-	TRBJ2-1	-	CSVEDSREALGNDQFF	TGCAGCGTTGAAGATTCGCGTGAGGCCCTTGGGAATGATCAGTTCTTC
TRBV4-1	few	TRBJ1-4	-	CASSLSRGTTTNEKLFF	TGCGCCAGCAGCCTCTCAAGAGGGACAACAACTAATGAAAAACTGTTTTTT
TRBV11-2	-	TRBJ2-1	TRBD2	CASSSFGGGGEQFF	TGTGCCAGCAGCTCTTTCGGGGGGGGGGGTGAGCAGTTCTTC
TRBV6-2/TRBV6-3	many	TRBJ2-5	TRBD2	CASTPAGRQETQYF	TGTGCCAGCACACCAGCGGGACGCCAAGAGACCCAGTACTTC
TRBV7-9	-	TRBJ1-4	-	CASSLAGAPNEKLFF	TGTGCCAGCAGCTTAGCAGGGGCGCCCAATGAAAAACTGTTTTTT
TRBV10-3	once	TRBJ1-1	-	CAISEYGRGEGTEASF	TGTGCCATCAGTGAGTATGGTCGAGGGGAGGGGACTGAAGCTTCCTTT
TRBV25-1	-	TRBJ2-5	-	CASSEYKGGVETQYF	TGTGCCAGCAGTGAATATAAGGGGGGGGTAGAGACCCAGTACTTC
TRBV6-1	-	TRBJ1-5	-	CASSKEHFYSNQPQHF	TGTGCCAGCAGTAAAGAACATTTCTATAGCAATCAGCCCCAGCATTTT
TRBV6-5	few	TRBJ2-1	-	CASSSIKGPDYNEQFF	TGTGCCAGCAGTTCGATTAAGGGCCCGGACTACAATGAGCAGTTCTTC
TRBV28	few	TRBJ1-5	TRBD1	CASTTGTGDQPQHF	TGTGCCAGCACCACGGGGACAGGGGATCAGCCCCAGCATTTT
TRBV7-9	-	TRBJ2-7	TRBD2	CVSSLTSGSSYEQYF	TGTGTCAGCAGCCTGACTAGCGGGAGCTCCTACGAGCAGTACTTC
TRBV12-3/TRBV12-4	-	TRBJ2-5	-	CASSLIRGGNQETQYF	TGTGCCAGCAGTTTGATACGGGGAGGAAACCAAGAGACCCAGTACTTC
TRBV6-1	-	TRBJ2-1	TRBD2	CASTGLAGPNEQFF	TGTGCCAGCACTGGACTAGCGGGCCCTAATGAGCAGTTCTTC
TRBV29-1	-	TRBJ2-7	-	CSVEFGKGYEQYF	TGCAGCGTTGAGTTTGGGAAGGGGTACGAGCAGTACTTC
TRBV5-1	-	TRBJ2-7	-	CASSLTGSREQYF	TGCGCCAGCAGCTTAACTGGTTCCCGTGAGCAGTACTTC
TRBV5-1	-	TRBJ1-5	-	CASSLGGEGNQPQHF	TGCGCCAGCAGCTTGGGAGGGGAGGGCAATCAGCCCCAGCATTTT
TRBV28	once	TRBJ2-3	-	CASRTARVKGTDTQYF	TGTGCCAGCAGGACCGCGCGGGTGAAGGGCACAGATACGCAGTATTTT
TRBV7-9	-	TRBJ1-2	-	CASTPGGFGMNYGYTF	TGTGCCAGCACCCCCGGGGGGTTCGGGATGAACTATGGCTACACCTTC
TRBV4-1	-	TRBJ2-2	-	CASSQEASPGARDTGELFF	TGCGCCAGCAGCCAGGAGGCGAGTCCAGGCGCGCGGGACACCGGGGAGCTGTTTTTT
TRBV4-1	-	TRBJ1-2	TRBD1	CASSQALPGQGAAGYTF	TGCGCCAGCAGCCAAGCACTCCCGGGACAGGGCGCCGCTGGCTACACCTTC
TRBV4-1	-	TRBJ2-1	TRBD1	CASSRTGELHEQFF	TGCGCCAGCAGCCGGACAGGGGAATTGCATGAGCAGTTCTTC
TRBV6-1	-	TRBJ2-3	TRBD2	CASSFLAGGGADTQYF	TGTGCCAGCAGTTTCCTAGCGGGAGGCGGCGCAGATACGCAGTATTTT
TRBV5-1	-	TRBJ2-3	-	CASSFEAVFTDTQYF	TGCGCCAGCAGCTTTGAAGCGGTCTTCACAGATACGCAGTATTTT
TRBV11-2	-	TRBJ2-3	-	CDSSFLRELDTQYF	TGTGACAGCAGCTTTTTGCGTGAGTTAGATACGCAGTATTTT
TRBV10-2	-	TRBJ2-7	TRBD2	CASSPRRGRALDEQYF	TGCGCCAGCAGCCCTCGGCGCGGGAGGGCCCTGGACGAGCAGTACTTC
TRBV7-8	-	TRBJ2-7	-	CASSLARDYEQYF	TGTGCCAGCAGCTTAGCTCGGGACTACGAGCAGTACTTC
TRBV5-5	-	TRBJ2-2	TRBD1	CASSFDRGAYNTGELFF	TGTGCCAGCAGCTTTGACAGGGGGGCCTACAACACCGGGGAGCTGTTTTTT
TRBV12-3/TRBV12-4	-	TRBJ1-2	-	CASTWDPGSGYTF	TGTGCCAGCACCTGGGACCCAGGCTCGGGCTACACCTTC
TRBV5-5	once	TRBJ1-4	-	CASSLAGDGEKLFF	TGTGCCAGCAGCTTGGCCGGGGACGGTGAAAAACTGTTTTTT
TRBV24-1	-	TRBJ2-1	-	CATARGSNNEQFF	TGTGCCACCGCCCGTGGGTCTAACAATGAGCAGTTCTTC
TRBV10-3	many	TRBJ2-3	TRBD2	CAIRQLTVAGGGADTQYF	TGTGCCATCAGGCAACTCACTGTAGCGGGAGGAGGGGCAGATACGCAGTATTTT
TRBV14	-	TRBJ2-7	-	CASSQGATSTYEQYF	TGTGCCAGCAGCCAAGGGGCGACTTCCACCTACGAGCAGTACTTC
TRBV11-1	-	TRBJ2-3	TRBD2	CASKGLAVSTDTQYF	TGTGCCAGCAAGGGACTAGCGGTTAGCACAGATACGCAGTATTTT
TRBV5-4	few	TRBJ2-2	TRBD2	CASSSGLGGRIGELFF	TGTGCCAGCAGCTCTGGACTAGGTGGGAGGATCGGGGAGCTGTTTTTT
TRBV11-2	-	TRBJ2-2	TRBD2	CASSSLPGLAGGQDTGELFF	TGTGCCAGCAGCTCGCTGCCGGGACTAGCGGGAGGGCAAGACACCGGGGAGCTGTTTTTT